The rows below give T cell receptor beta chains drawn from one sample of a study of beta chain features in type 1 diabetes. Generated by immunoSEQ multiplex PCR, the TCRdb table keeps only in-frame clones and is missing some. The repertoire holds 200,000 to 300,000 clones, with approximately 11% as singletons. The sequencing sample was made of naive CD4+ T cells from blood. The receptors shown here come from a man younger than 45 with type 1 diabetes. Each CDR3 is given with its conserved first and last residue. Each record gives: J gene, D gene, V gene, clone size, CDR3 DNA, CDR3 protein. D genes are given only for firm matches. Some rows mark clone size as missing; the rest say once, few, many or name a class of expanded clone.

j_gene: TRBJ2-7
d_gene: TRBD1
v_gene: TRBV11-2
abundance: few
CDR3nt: TGTGCCAGCAGCAGAAGGACAGGGGAAGTCGAGCAGTACTTC
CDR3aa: CASSRRTGEVEQYF

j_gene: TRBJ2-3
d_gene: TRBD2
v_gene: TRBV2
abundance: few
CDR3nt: TGTGCCAGCAGTGGTGGGAGAAGCGGGGGGCCAGATACGCAGTATTTT
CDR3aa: CASSGGRSGGPDTQYF

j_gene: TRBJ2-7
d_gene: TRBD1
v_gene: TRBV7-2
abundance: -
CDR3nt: TGTGCCAGCAGCACCTACAGGGGATCCTACGAGCAGTACTTC
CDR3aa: CASSTYRGSYEQYF

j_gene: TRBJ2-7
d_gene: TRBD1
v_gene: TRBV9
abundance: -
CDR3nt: TGTGCCAGCAGCGTAGCAGGGACAGGGGGGTACTACGAGCAGTACTTC
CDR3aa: CASSVAGTGGYYEQYF

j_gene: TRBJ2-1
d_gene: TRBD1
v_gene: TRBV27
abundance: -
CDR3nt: TGTGCCAGCAGTAACAGGGGGCGGCCGTACAATGAGCAGTTCTTC
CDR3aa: CASSNRGRPYNEQFF

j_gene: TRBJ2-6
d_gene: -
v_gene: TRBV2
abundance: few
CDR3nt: TGTGCCAGCAGTGAGAGAACTGGGGCCAACGTCCTGACTTTC
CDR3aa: CASSERTGANVLTF

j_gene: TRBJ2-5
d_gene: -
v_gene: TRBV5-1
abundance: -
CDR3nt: TGCGCCAGCCAGGGTCGGGAAGAGACCCAGTACTTC
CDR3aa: CASQGREETQYF

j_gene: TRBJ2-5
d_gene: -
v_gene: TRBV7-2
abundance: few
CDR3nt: TGTGCCAGCAGCCCTCTAGGGGCCCAAGAGACCCAGTACTTC
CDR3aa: CASSPLGAQETQYF

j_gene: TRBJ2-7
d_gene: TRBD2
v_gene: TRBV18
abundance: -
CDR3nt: TGTGCCAGCTCGCCGACTAGCTCCTCCTACGAGCAGTACTTC
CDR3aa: CASSPTSSSYEQYF

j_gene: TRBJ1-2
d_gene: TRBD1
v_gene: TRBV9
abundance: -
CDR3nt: TGTGCCAGCAGCAGAAGAACAGGGGACTATGGCTACACCTTC
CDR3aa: CASSRRTGDYGYTF

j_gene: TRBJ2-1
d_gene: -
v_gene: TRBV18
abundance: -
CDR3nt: TGTGCCAGCTCACCACCAGTGACGGCACGGGGCAATGAGCAGTTCTTC
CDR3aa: CASSPPVTARGNEQFF

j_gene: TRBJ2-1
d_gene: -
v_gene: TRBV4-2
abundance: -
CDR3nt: TGTGCCAGCAGCCAAGATTACCAGGGTCTCTACAATGAGCAGTTCTTC
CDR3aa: CASSQDYQGLYNEQFF

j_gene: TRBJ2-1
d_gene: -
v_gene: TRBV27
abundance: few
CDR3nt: TGTGCCAGCGCTCCAGGGATTCGCTCCTACAATGAGCAGTTCTTC
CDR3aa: CASAPGIRSYNEQFF

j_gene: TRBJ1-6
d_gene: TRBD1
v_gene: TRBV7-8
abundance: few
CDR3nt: TGTGCCAGCAGCTTAAAAAGGGGACAGGTTAATTCACCCCTCCACTTT
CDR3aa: CASSLKRGQVNSPLHF

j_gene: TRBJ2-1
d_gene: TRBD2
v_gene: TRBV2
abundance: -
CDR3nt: TGTGCCAGCAGTGAAGGGCGGGGGGGATACAATGAGCAGTTCTTC
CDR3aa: CASSEGRGGYNEQFF

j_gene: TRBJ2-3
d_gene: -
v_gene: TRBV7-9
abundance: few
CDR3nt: TGTGCCAGCAGCTTACAAAGAGTGTCTACAGATACGCAGTATTTT
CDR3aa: CASSLQRVSTDTQYF

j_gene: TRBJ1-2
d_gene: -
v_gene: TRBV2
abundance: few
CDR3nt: TGTGCCAGCAGTGCGGAGATTAACTATGGCTACACCTTC
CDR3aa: CASSAEINYGYTF

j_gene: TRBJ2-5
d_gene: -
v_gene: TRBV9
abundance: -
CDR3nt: TGTGCCAGCAGCGTAGCTGGGAGGGGGGCCCAAGAGACCCAGTACTTC
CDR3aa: CASSVAGRGAQETQYF